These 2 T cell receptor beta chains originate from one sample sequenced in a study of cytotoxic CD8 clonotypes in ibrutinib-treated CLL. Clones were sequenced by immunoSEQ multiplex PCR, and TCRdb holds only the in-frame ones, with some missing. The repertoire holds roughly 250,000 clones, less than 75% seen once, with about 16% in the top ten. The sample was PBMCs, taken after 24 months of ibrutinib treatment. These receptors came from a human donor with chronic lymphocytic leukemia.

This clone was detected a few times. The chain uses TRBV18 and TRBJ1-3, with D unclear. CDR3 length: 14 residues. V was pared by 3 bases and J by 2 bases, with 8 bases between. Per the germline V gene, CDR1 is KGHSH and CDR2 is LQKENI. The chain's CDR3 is CASSPDLPGNTIYF. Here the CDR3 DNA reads TGTGCCAGCTCACCCGACCTCCCTGGAAACACCATATATTTT.

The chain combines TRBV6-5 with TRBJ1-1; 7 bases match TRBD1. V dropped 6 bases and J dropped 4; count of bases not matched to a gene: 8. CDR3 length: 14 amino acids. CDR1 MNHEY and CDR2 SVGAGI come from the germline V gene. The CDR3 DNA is TGTGCCAGCAGCCCAGGGGGTTTGGGCACTGAAGCTTTCTTT. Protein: CASSPGGLGTEAFF.